This TCR beta chain came from a study of shared clonotypes between healthy human individuals. Both subsets, CD45RA+ naive and CD45RA-negative memory, were split from the CD4+ cells. V was trimmed by 6 bases and J by 0 bases, leaving 14 bases between them. The CDR3 has 15 amino acids. Germline lookup yields CDR1 SGHAT and CDR2 FQNNGV. On this clone: Its antigen is as yet unknown.

Notes on the study in general: Clonotype sharing across a few donors was observed for around 4.8% of naive CD4 clonotypes.

Profiled with immunoSEQ multiplex PCR; TCRdb holds only in-frame clones, not every one. The table records roughly 2.4 million clones, approximately 95% of them present only once. The chain joins TRBV11-2 to TRBJ1-1, with D unclear. Sequencing was performed on naive CD4+ T cells sorted from blood. As for subset: CD45RA+ positively selected. This receptor was taken from a young man in good health. CDR3 nucleotide sequence: TGTGCCAGCAGGAAACGCTGTTTCATGAACACTGAAGCTTTCTTT. This sequence encodes CASRKRCFMNTEAFF.